The 17 T cell receptor beta chains given below trace back to one sample, sequenced in a study of CD8 T cells in Susac syndrome. An amount of RNA that ranged from roughly 0.5 to 1 ug was reverse transcribed with random hexamers. A single record per CDR3 protein comes from TCRdb applying MiXCR to the immunoSEQ multiplex PCR reads. This sample has some 120,000 distinct CDR3 sequences; over 90% occur once, and the top ten carry 0.25% to 0.35%. The sequencing sample was made of CD8+ T cells from PBMCs. Receptor source: a human donor with multiple sclerosis.

This chain uses TRBV27 with TRBJ2-7; the D is unclear. The V end was cut by 5 bases, the J end by 3 bases, with 14 bases between. CDR1 MNHEY and CDR2 SMNVEV come from the germline V gene (reference sequence). The CDR3 extends over 14 amino acids. CDR3 in DNA: TGTGCCAGCAGTCCCGGACGCGGCTACTACGAGCAGTACTTC. Translating gives CASSPGRGYYEQYF.

The V and J genes are TRBV7-9 and TRBJ1-1, with D possibly TRBD1 on 5 matching bases. The CDR3 sequence is 12 residues long. Trimming took off 8 bases at V and 9 bases at J, with 16 bases between the two ends. CDR1 and CDR2 (germline): SEHNR, FQNEAQ (reference sequence). This chain's CDR3 is CASGVGGTKAFF. Here the CDR3 DNA reads TGTGCCAGCGGGGTCGGGGGGACTAAAGCTTTCTTT.

V is TRBV19 and J is TRBJ1-1; D gene uncertain. V shed 7 bases and J shed 3 bases, with 12 bases lying between them. This CDR3 is built from 13 residues. In germline, CDR1 is LNHDA, CDR2 SQIVND (reference sequence). The CDR3 is CASMEVGHTEAFF. The DNA for the CDR3 is TGTGCCAGTATGGAGGTCGGGCACACTGAAGCTTTCTTT.

This clonotype showed up just a few times. The chain links TRBV7-2 to TRBJ2-1; D is undetermined. CDR3 length equals 12 residues. V dropped 0 bases and J dropped 3 bases, with 0 bases sitting between them. The germline gives CDR1 SGHTA, CDR2 FQGNSA. This chain's CDR3 is CASSLAYNEQFF. In DNA, the CDR3 is TGTGCCAGCAGCTTAGCCTACAATGAGCAGTTCTTC.

The V gene is TRBV7-6, the J gene TRBJ2-5, with D possibly being TRBD2 (7 bases). Germline V CDR1 and CDR2: SGHVS, FNYEAQ. The CDR3 is 16 residues long. Trimming shortened V by 0 bases and J by 0 bases, and 11 bases separated the two germline ends. CDR3 residues: CASSLAKGGHQETQYF. In DNA, the CDR3 is TGTGCCAGCAGCTTAGCGAAGGGGGGGCACCAAGAGACCCAGTACTTC.

The V call is TRBV13, the J call TRBJ1-2, with TRBD1 as a possible D gene (5 bases). The CDR3 covers 14 residues. V was shortened by 0 bases and J by 8 bases, with 13 bases between the two germline ends. In germline, CDR1 is PRHDT, CDR2 FYEKMQ (reference sequence). In DNA form, the CDR3 reads TGTGCCAGCAGCTTAGGCGAGGGGATCAACGGCTACACCTTC. It specifies CASSLGEGINGYTF.

The chain joins TRBV2 to TRBJ1-2; D is perhaps TRBD1 (5 bases). Germline CDR1 and CDR2: SNHLY and FYNNEI. Trimming took off 10 bases at V and 4 bases at J, with 16 bases between the two ends. This CDR3 contains 13 residues. CDR3 DNA: TGTGCCACCATGGACGGGGCCCTCTATGGCTACACCTTC. Translation gives CATMDGALYGYTF.

The V gene is TRBV12-3 or TRBV12-4, the J gene TRBJ2-5; no firm D call. The CDR3 runs to 14 residues. Trimming pared 4 bases from V and 6 bases from J, leaving 15 bases between. CDR3 residues: CASSSARPGKTQYF. The CDR3 DNA is TGTGCCAGCAGTTCGGCTAGGCCTGGGAAGACCCAGTACTTC.

This sequence joins TRBV12-3 or TRBV12-4 and TRBJ2-2; 12 bases fit TRBD2. J lost 4 bases, V lost 3 bases, and 6 bases had no gene match. The CDR3 consists of 17 residues. The CDR3 bases are TGTGCCAGCAGTTTCCTAGCGGGGGGGCCGAGCACCGGGGAGCTGTTTTTT. Its translation: CASSFLAGGPSTGELFF.

The chain combines TRBV7-2 with TRBJ2-3; the D call may be TRBD1 or TRBD2 (5 bases each). V lost 0 bases and J 2 bases, leaving 18 bases between the germline ends. There are 18 residues in the CDR3. CDR1 and CDR2 from the germline V gene are SGHTA and FQGNSA. The CDR3 nucleotides read TGTGCCAGCAGCTTAGCGCGGAACCGGGACGGATACACAGATACGCAGTATTTT. Encoded protein: CASSLARNRDGYTDTQYF.

The V and J genes are TRBV29-1 and TRBJ2-7; the D gene is possibly TRBD1 (6 bases). CDR1 is SQVTM and CDR2 is ANQGSEA in the germline V gene. The CDR3 has 13 residues. V lost 6 bases, J lost 0 bases, and 12 bases lay in between. The CDR3 DNA is TGCAGCGTAGCGGACAGAAGCTCCTACGAGCAGTACTTC. Its protein is CSVADRSSYEQYF.

The V call is TRBV5-6, the J call TRBJ2-2; D remains ambiguous. V shed 2 bases and J shed 4 bases, with 3 bases lying between them. The CDR3 covers 12 residues. CDR1 is SGHDT and CDR2 is YYEEEE in the germline V gene. For the CDR3, the DNA is TGTGCCAGCAGCTTTAGCACCGGGGAGCTGTTTTTT. This translates into CASSFSTGELFF.

This clonotype has a single count. This chain links TRBV27 with TRBJ2-1; D is tentatively TRBD1 or TRBD2 (5 bases each). Deletions cut 6 bases from V and 9 bases from J, with 18 bases between. The CDR3 contains 14 residues. The germline gives CDR1 MNHEY, CDR2 SMNVEV (reference sequence). CDR3 DNA: TGTGCCAGCAGCCCCGGTGGACTCCAGGGTGAGCAGTTCTTC. Translated, it gives CASSPGGLQGEQFF.

The chain uses TRBV4-1 and TRBJ1-2; 7 nucleotides agree with TRBD1. The CDR3 runs 16 residues. Losses at the gene ends were 0 bases for V and 3 bases for J; bases not matched to a gene: 7. Germline-derived CDR1 and CDR2 are MGHRA and YSYEKL. CDR3: CASSQDKTGAYYGYTF. The CDR3 DNA follows: TGCGCCAGCAGCCAAGATAAAACAGGGGCCTACTATGGCTACACCTTC.

This sequence joins TRBV5-1 and TRBJ2-1, with D perhaps matching TRBD2 (6 bases). This CDR3 spans 15 amino acids. The V gene lost 1 base and the J gene lost 8 bases, with 16 bases spanning the gap. Germline V gene sequence: CDR1 SGHRS, CDR2 YFSETQ. CDR3 sequence: CASSLYGSRIDEQFF. The CDR3 DNA reads as TGCGCCAGCAGCTTGTACGGGAGCCGTATTGATGAGCAGTTCTTC. The variable domain in full, with the rest retrieved from reference TRBV5-1 and TRBJ2-1, is KAGVTQTPRYLIKTRGQQVTLSCSPISGHRSVSWYQQTPGQGLQFLFEYFSETQRNKGNFPGRFSGRQFSNSRSEMNVSTLELGDSALYLCASSLYGSRIDEQFFGPGTRLTVL.

The genes are TRBV7-9 and TRBJ2-1; TRBD2 matches 13 bases. The ends lost 3 bases at V and 7 bases at J; junction bases unmatched: 3. The CDR3 has 15 amino acids. Germline V gives CDR1 SEHNR, CDR2 FQNEAQ (reference sequence). CDR3 sequence (DNA): TGTGCCAGCAGCTTCCGGACTAGCGGGAGAAATGAGCAGTTCTTC. Its translation is CASSFRTSGRNEQFF.

The chain uses TRBV13 and TRBJ1-3; D is unresolved. Germline CDR1 and CDR2: PRHDT and FYEKMQ (reference sequence). Trimming shortened V by 6 bases and J by 0 bases, and 15 bases separated the two germline ends. The CDR3 is 16 amino acids. The CDR3 is CASRAQRTVSGNTIYF. The DNA for the CDR3 is TGTGCCAGCAGAGCGCAACGGACGGTCTCTGGAAACACCATATATTTT.